Listed here are 19 T cell receptor beta chains from one sample, sequenced in a study of control samples from healthy donors and cancer patients. Only in-frame clones appear in the TCRdb table, and some are missing; sequencing was by immunoSEQ multiplex PCR. This sample has about 180,000 clones, with over 85% found just once. Sequences were obtained from blood. The origin of the receptors is a young man in good health.

This chain joins TRBV7-3 and TRBJ2-7; 7 bases are shared with TRBD2. The CDR3 has 15 amino acids. Germline CDR1 is SGHTA and CDR2 is FQGTGA. Losses at the gene ends were 5 bases for V and 2 bases for J; bases not matched to a gene: 9. The CDR3: CASSLAVGIAYEQYF. CDR3 DNA: TGTGCCAGCAGCCTAGCGGTGGGGATTGCCTACGAGCAGTACTTC.

CDR3 coding DNA: TGTGCCAGCTCACCTATAGGACAGATTGGCGGCTACACCTTC. This gives the protein CASSPIGQIGGYTF. This rearrangement joins TRBV18 to TRBJ1-2; perhaps TRBD1 as D (6 bases). The V end lost 3 bases, the J end lost 8 bases, and 16 bases lay between the germline ends. This CDR3 is 14 amino acids long. The V gene's germline CDR1 is KGHSH and CDR2 LQKENI.

The chain uses TRBV7-9 and TRBJ2-6; 10 bases agree with TRBD1. V trimming: 5 bases; J trimming: 2 bases; junction bases outside the gene matches: 6. Looked up from germline, CDR1 is SEHNR and CDR2 is FQNEAQ (reference sequence). The CDR3 has 17 amino acids. CDR3 sequence reads: CASSTGTGVTGANVLTF. Written as DNA, the CDR3 is TGTGCCAGCAGCACCGGGACAGGGGTAACTGGGGCCAACGTCCTGACTTTC.

The CDR3 DNA follows: TGTGCCAGCAGCCCTGACCGAGAGCAGTTCTTC. Protein: CASSPDREQFF. The rearrangement joins TRBV7-2 to TRBJ2-1; D ambiguous. The V gene's germline CDR1 is SGHTA and CDR2 FQGNSA. CDR3 length: 11 amino acids. Deletions cut 5 bases from V and 10 bases from J, with 9 bases between.

The chain employs TRBV11-2 and TRBJ2-2, with D possibly being TRBD2 (6 bases). The germline gives CDR1 SGHAT, CDR2 FQNNGV. Trimming took off 4 bases at V and 1 base at J, with 13 bases between the two ends. This CDR3 has 16 amino acids. CDR3 loop: CASSSTGTRNTGELFF. The CDR3 DNA is TGTGCCAGCAGCTCCACCGGGACTCGGAACACCGGGGAGCTGTTTTTT.

In this sample, this clone turned up a few times. The chain uses TRBV27 and TRBJ2-7; D might be TRBD1 or TRBD2, each matching 6 bases. From germline, CDR1 is MNHEY and CDR2 SMNVEV (reference sequence). The CDR3 contains 20 residues. Trimming stripped 6 bases from V and 6 bases from J, with 36 bases between. The CDR3 protein is CASSLLEATGLGGLVGEQYF. CDR3 bases: TGTGCCAGCAGCCTCCTGGAGGCCACGGGACTCGGGGGCCTGGTGGGCGAGCAGTACTTC.

This clone was seen just once. Other DNA sequences of this sample code for an identical CDR3. The chain uses TRBV3-1 (or the pseudogene TRBV3-2) and TRBJ2-7; D unresolved. The V gene lost 3 bases and the J gene lost 1 base, with 1 base spanning the gap. Germline lookup yields CDR1 LGHDT and CDR2 YNNKEL (reference sequence). This CDR3 contains 11 residues. The chain's CDR3 is CASSQSYEQYF. The CDR3 DNA sequence: TGTGCCAGCAGCCAGTCCTACGAGCAGTACTTC.

The CDR3 DNA reads as TGCGCCAGCAGGGAATCCGGGACCTTACTCCAAGAGACCCAGTACTTC. Amino acid sequence: CASRESGTLLQETQYF. The chain carries TRBV5-1 and TRBJ2-5, with D tentatively TRBD1 or TRBD2 (5 bases each). Looked up from germline, CDR1 is SGHRS and CDR2 is YFSETQ. V was clipped by 5 bases and J by 1 base, with 18 bases between them. This CDR3 spans 16 amino acids.

The rearrangement uses TRBV28 and TRBJ1-5; 9 nucleotides line up with TRBD1. With V trimmed by 6 bases and J by 10 bases, 10 bases remained unmatched. The CDR3 is made up of 14 amino acids. In germline, CDR1 is MDHEN, CDR2 SYDVKM. CDR3 DNA: TGTGCCAGCAGCTACAGGGGGCTCGTCGAACCCCAGCATTTT. The encoded protein is CASSYRGLVEPQHF.

J is TRBJ2-2 and V is TRBV5-1, with D possibly being TRBD1 or TRBD2 (5 bases each). Trimming pared 2 bases from V and 6 bases from J, leaving 11 bases between. Germline CDR1 SGHRS, CDR2 YFSETQ. CDR3 length equals 14 residues. Here the CDR3 DNA reads TGCGCCAGCAGCTTCGGGACCCCCGCCGGGGAGCTGTTTTTT. It yields the protein CASSFGTPAGELFF.

The chain joins TRBV27 to TRBJ1-5, with TRBD1 matching over 9 bases. V gave up 0 bases and J gave up 15 bases; unmatched junction bases: 6. The germline gives CDR1 MNHEY, CDR2 SMNVEV (reference sequence). The CDR3 has 13 residues. CDR3: CASSLSGTGRLHF. CDR3 nucleotide sequence: TGTGCCAGCAGTTTATCAGGGACAGGGCGTTTGCATTTT.

The chain combines TRBV15 with TRBJ2-1; D possibly corresponds to TRBD1 (6 bases). Germline V lookup: CDR1 LNHNV, CDR2 YYDKDF (reference sequence). The germline V and J ends were trimmed by 0 bases and 2 bases, with 11 bases remaining between them. The CDR3 contains 16 residues. The CDR3 DNA follows: TGTGCCACCAGCAGAGAGGGTCAGGGGCCCTACAATGAGCAGTTCTTC. Encoded protein: CATSREGQGPYNEQFF.

The rearrangement uses TRBV6-2 or TRBV6-3 and TRBJ2-5; TRBD2 is a possible D gene (5 bases). Germline-derived CDR1 and CDR2 are MNHEY and SVGEGT. The CDR3 totals 15 residues. V was shortened by 7 bases and J by 2 bases, with 17 bases between the two germline ends. The CDR3 spells CASTPYASLQETQYF. The CDR3 DNA is TGTGCCAGCACCCCATACGCTAGCCTACAAGAGACCCAGTACTTC.

The chain uses TRBV7-9 and TRBJ1-5; no definite D call. Between the trimmed V and J ends, which lost 3 bases and 5 bases, there was a span of 5 bases. Germline V gene sequence: CDR1 SEHNR, CDR2 FQNEAQ (reference sequence). The CDR3 sequence is 12 residues long. CDR3 residues: CASSLAYQPQHF. CDR3 nucleotides: TGTGCCAGCAGCTTGGCTTATCAGCCCCAGCATTTT. Together with reference TRBV7-9 and TRBJ1-5, the CDR3 gives the full variable domain: DTGVSQNPRHKITKRGQNVTFRCDPISEHNRLYWYRQTLGQGPEFLTYFQNEAQLEKSRLLSDRFSAERPKGSFSTLEIQRTEQGDSAMYLCASSLAYQPQHFGDGTRLSIL.

The J gene is TRBJ2-3, the V gene TRBV27; possibly TRBD1 for D (8 bases). The CDR3 runs 15 residues. Germline values: CDR1 MNHEY, CDR2 SMNVEV (reference sequence). V shed 6 bases and J shed 3 bases, with 16 bases lying between them. CDR3 residues: CASRPPQGGTDTQYF. The CDR3, as DNA: TGTGCCAGCAGGCCACCACAGGGGGGGACAGATACGCAGTATTTT.

The chain has TRBV9 and TRBJ1-4; D remains ambiguous. The CDR3 contains 14 residues. Germline-derived CDR1 and CDR2 are SGDLS and YYNGEE. With 4 bases removed from V and 6 bases from J, the gap between germline ends came to 13 bases. Here the CDR3 DNA reads TGTGCCAGCAGCCGTAGCCCTGGTTATGAAAAACTGTTTTTT. Protein product: CASSRSPGYEKLFF.

The chain joins TRBV9 to TRBJ1-2; D is uncertain. Germline CDR1 is SGDLS and CDR2 is YYNGEE. Trimming pared 0 bases from V and 4 bases from J, leaving 7 bases between. This CDR3 is built from 13 residues. The CDR3 nucleotides are TGTGCCAGCAGCGTAGGGGATGGCTATGGCTACACCTTC. Translated, it gives CASSVGDGYGYTF.

The chain is built from TRBV4-2 and TRBJ2-5; TRBD2 aligns across 11 bases. With 1 base clipped from V and 4 bases from J, the junction kept 8 bases outside the gene matches. CDR1 is LGHNA, CDR2 YNFKEQ, per germline. This CDR3 has 17 amino acids. This CDR3 reads CASSQVATSGVGETQYF. The CDR3 DNA follows: TGTGCCAGCAGCCAAGTGGCGACTAGCGGGGTTGGAGAGACCCAGTACTTC.

The J gene is TRBJ1-2, the V gene TRBV6-4; 12 bases align to TRBD1. CDR1 and CDR2 (germline): MRHNA, SNTAGT. CDR3 length: 15 residues. The V and J ends lost 2 bases and 4 bases, in that order; junction bases with no gene match: 2. As DNA, the CDR3 is TGTGCCAGCAGTGACGGGACAGGGGGCGTCTATGGCTACACCTTC. Translating it yields CASSDGTGGVYGYTF.